A single TCR beta chain is shown here with its context. This clonotype was detected only a few times. The specificity of this receptor is unknown. No much larger clone exists at a distance of one base, and base qualities are not known. These data come from a study of T-cell reconstitution after alpha-beta-depleted transplantation in children (dated by TCRdb to the mid-2010s). About the full investigation: Using TCR repertoire profiling, the study quantitatively followed how T-cell immune reconstitution unfolded in children after TCRalphabeta/CD19-depleted allogeneic hematopoietic cell transplantation.

Reading the germline V gene gives CDR1 ENHRY and CDR2 SYGVKD. The V and J ends are trimmed by 0 bases and 3 bases, leaving 7 bases between them. The CDR3 runs 14 residues from the cysteine to the phenylalanine. Of all the DNA, just the CDR3 is kept, 42 bases in frame from base 1. The library was produced with PCR. The data were produced on an Illumina HiSeq 2500. TCR libraries were prepared with molecular barcoding, using unique molecular identifiers to normalize TCRbeta repertoire quantification. TCRdb trimmed public reads at Q25 via fastp, called clones via MiXCR and kept in-frame beta chains. Rows are combined by CDR3 protein, so each entry shows the most common genes and DNA. The table for this sample lists about 400,000 distinct CDR3 sequences; roughly 21% of them were counted only once. Jointly, the top ten make up 3.8% of the sample.

The clonotype originates from a human donor who donated a stem cell graft to a child with acute myeloid leukemia. Recombination linked TRBV10-3 to TRBJ2-3, with the D gene not clear enough to name. The material sequenced was PBMCs from the stem cell graft donor, taken from the stem cell graft. The sequenced DNA: TGTGCCATCAGTGAGTCGACTCCTACAGATACGCAGTATTTT. It translates as CAISESTPTDTQYF.